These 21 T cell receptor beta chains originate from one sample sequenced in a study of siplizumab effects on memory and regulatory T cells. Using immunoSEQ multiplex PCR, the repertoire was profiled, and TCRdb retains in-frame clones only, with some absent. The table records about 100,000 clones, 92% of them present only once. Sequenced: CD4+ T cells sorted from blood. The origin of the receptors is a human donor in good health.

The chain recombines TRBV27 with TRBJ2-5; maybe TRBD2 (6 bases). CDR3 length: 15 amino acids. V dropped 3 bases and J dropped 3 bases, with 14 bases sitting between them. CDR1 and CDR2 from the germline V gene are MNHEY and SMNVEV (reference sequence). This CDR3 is CASSFSRGGEETQYF. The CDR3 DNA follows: TGTGCCAGCAGTTTTTCGCGGGGCGGGGAAGAGACCCAGTACTTC.

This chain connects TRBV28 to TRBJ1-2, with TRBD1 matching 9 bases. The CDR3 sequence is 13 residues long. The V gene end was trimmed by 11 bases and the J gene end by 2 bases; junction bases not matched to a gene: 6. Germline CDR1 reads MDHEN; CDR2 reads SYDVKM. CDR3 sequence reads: CAVRDRENYGYTF. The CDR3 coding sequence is TGTGCCGTTAGGGACAGGGAAAACTATGGCTACACCTTC.

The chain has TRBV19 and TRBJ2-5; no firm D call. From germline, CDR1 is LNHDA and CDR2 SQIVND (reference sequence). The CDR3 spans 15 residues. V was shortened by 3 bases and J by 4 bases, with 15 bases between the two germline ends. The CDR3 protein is CASSIRLSDSETQYF. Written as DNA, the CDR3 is TGTGCCAGTAGTATTCGGCTTTCAGACTCAGAGACCCAGTACTTC.

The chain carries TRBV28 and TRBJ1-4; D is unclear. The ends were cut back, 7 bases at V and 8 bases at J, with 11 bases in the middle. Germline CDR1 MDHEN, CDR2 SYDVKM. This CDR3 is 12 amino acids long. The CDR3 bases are TGTGCCAGCATCTCGGGAGGAGAAAAACTGTTTTTT. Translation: CASISGGEKLFF.

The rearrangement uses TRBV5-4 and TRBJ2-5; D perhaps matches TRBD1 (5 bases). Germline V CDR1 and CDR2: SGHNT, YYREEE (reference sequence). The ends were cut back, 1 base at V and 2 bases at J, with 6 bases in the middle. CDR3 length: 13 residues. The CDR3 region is CASSLRGQETQYF. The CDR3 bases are TGTGCCAGCAGCTTGAGGGGTCAAGAGACCCAGTACTTC.

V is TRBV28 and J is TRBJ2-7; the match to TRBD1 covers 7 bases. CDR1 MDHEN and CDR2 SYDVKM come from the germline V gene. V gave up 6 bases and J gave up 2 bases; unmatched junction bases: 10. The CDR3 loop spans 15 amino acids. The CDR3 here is CASSSHRDSTYEQYF. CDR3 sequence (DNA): TGTGCCAGCAGCTCTCACCGGGACAGCACCTACGAGCAGTACTTC.

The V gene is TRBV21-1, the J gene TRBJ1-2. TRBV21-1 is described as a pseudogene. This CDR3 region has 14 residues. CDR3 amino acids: CASSKLQGGGGYTF. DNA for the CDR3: TGTGCCAGCAGCAAACTCCAGGGTGGAGGTGGCTACACCTTC.

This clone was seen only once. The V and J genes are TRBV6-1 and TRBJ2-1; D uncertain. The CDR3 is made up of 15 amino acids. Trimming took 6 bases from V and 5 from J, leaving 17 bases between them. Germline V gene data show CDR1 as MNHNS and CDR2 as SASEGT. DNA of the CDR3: TGTGCCAGCAGCCTAACGAACGTCGGAGACAATGAGCAGTTCTTC. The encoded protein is CASSLTNVGDNEQFF.

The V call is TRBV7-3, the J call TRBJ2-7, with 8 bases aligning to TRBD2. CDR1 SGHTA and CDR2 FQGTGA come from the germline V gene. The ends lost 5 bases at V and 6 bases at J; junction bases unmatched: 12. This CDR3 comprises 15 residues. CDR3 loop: CASSTPSGSLSEQYF. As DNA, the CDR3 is TGTGCCAGCAGCACCCCCAGCGGGAGCTTAAGCGAGCAGTACTTC.

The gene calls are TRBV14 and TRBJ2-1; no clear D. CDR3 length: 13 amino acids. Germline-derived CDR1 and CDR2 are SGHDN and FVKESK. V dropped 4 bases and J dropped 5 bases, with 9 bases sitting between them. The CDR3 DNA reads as TGTGCCAGCAGCCCCTTGACGGACAATGAGCAGTTCTTC. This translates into CASSPLTDNEQFF.

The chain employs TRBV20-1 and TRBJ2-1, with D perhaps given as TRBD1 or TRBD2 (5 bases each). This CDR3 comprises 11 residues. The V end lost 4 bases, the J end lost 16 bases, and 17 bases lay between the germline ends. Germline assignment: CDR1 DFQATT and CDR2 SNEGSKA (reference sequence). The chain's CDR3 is CSANRDLLSFF. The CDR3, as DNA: TGCAGTGCTAACCGGGACCTACTATCTTTCTTC.

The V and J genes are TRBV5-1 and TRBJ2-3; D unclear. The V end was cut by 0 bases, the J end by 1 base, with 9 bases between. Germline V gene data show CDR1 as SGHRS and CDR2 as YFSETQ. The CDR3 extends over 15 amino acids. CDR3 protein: CASSLGGQRTDTQYF. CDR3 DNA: TGCGCCAGCAGCTTGGGGGGTCAGCGCACAGATACGCAGTATTTT.

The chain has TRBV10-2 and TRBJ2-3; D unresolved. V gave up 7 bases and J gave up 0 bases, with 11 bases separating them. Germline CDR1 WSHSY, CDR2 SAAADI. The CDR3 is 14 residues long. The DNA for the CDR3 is TGCGCCAGCAAAAAAGGATTAAGCACAGATACGCAGTATTTT. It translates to CASKKGLSTDTQYF.

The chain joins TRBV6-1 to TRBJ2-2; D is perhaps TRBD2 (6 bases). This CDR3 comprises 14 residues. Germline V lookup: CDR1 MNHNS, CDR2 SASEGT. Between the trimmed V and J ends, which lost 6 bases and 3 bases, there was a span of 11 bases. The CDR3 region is CASRPREYTGELFF. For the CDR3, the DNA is TGTGCCAGCAGACCACGGGAGTACACCGGGGAGCTGTTTTTT.

The CDR3 here is CASSGSAGAGQETQYF. CDR3 in DNA: TGCGCCAGCAGCGGTAGTGCGGGAGCAGGGCAAGAGACCCAGTACTTC. This sequence joins TRBV5-1 and TRBJ2-5; TRBD2 matches at 7 bases. Trimming at V came to 4 bases and at J to 2 bases, leaving 11 bases not matched to a gene. This CDR3 region has 16 residues. Germline loops: CDR1 SGHRS, CDR2 YFSETQ.

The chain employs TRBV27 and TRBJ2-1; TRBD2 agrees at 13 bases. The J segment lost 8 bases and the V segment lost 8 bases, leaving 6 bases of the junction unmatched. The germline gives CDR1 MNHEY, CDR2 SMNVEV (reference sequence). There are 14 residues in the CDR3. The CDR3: CASRTSGRADEQFF. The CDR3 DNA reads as TGTGCCAGCCGTACTAGCGGGAGGGCCGATGAGCAGTTCTTC.

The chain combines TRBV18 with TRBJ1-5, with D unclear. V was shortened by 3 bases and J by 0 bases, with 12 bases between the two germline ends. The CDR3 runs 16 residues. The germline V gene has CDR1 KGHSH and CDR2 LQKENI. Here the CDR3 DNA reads TGTGCCAGCTCACCTCGGCGGACCGATAGCAATCAGCCCCAGCATTTT. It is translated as CASSPRRTDSNQPQHF.

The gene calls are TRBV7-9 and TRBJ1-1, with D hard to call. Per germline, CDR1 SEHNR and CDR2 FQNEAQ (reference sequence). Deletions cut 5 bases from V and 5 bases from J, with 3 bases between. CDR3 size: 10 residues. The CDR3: CASSGTEAFF. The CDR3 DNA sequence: TGTGCCAGCAGCGGAACTGAAGCTTTCTTT.

The CDR3 region is CASSPDRGNGYTF. In DNA, the CDR3 is TGTGCCAGCTCACCGGACAGGGGTAACGGCTACACCTTC. This chain uses TRBV18 with TRBJ1-2; 9 nucleotides align to TRBD1. CDR3 length equals 13 residues. Germline assignment: CDR1 KGHSH and CDR2 LQKENI. The junction had 4 bases not matched to a gene; V was cut back by 3 bases and J by 8 bases.

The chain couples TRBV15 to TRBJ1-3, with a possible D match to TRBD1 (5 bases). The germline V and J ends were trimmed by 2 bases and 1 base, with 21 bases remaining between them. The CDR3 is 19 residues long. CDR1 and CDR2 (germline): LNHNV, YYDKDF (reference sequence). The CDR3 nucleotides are TGTGCCACCAGCAGATACTCAGGGTACCCGCCATTATCTGGAAACACCATATATTTT. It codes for CATSRYSGYPPLSGNTIYF.

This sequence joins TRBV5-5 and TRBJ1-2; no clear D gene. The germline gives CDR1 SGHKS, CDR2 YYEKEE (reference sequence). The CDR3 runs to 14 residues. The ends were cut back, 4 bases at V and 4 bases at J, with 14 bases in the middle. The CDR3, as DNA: TGTGCCAGCAGCCCACAAGTTGTGGGCTATGGCTACACCTTC. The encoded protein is CASSPQVVGYGYTF.